The present entry profiles one T cell receptor (beta chain) with its context. The CDR3 consists of 13 residues. The trim removed 1 base at V and 6 bases at J, leaving 2 bases unmatched. Per germline, CDR1 SGHNT and CDR2 YENEEA. There were at least 6 micrograms of total RNA extracted from every sample. Alongside a J-beta primer mix, a sample-barcoded 5' primer served in a second PCR lasting roughly 6 to 12 cycles. TCRdb itself ran the 5' RACE reads through MiXCR, one entry per CDR3 protein. The table records around 1.1 million distinct CDR3 sequences, around two fifths of them present only once. The sample belongs to a study of blood T cells in healthy people across ages.

The source is a man aged 18 to 35 in good health. The chain combines TRBV11-3 with TRBJ2-7; 8 positions agree with TRBD1. The sequencing sample was made of blood. The CDR3 nucleotides are TGTGCCAGCAGCTTAGGGACAGGGACCGAGCAGTACTTC. It is translated as CASSLGTGTEQYF.